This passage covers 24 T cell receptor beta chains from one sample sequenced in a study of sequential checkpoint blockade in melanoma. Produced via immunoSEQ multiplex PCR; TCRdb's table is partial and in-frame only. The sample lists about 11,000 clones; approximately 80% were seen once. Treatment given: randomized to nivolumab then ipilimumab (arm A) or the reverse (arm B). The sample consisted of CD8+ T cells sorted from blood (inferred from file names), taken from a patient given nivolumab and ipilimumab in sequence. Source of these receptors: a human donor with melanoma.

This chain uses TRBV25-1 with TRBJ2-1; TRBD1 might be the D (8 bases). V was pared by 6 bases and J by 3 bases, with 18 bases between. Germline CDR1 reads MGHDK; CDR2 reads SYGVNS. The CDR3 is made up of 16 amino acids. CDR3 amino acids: CASRRTGRGYYNEQFF. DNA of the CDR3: TGTGCCAGCAGGAGGACAGGGAGGGGGTACTACAATGAGCAGTTCTTC.

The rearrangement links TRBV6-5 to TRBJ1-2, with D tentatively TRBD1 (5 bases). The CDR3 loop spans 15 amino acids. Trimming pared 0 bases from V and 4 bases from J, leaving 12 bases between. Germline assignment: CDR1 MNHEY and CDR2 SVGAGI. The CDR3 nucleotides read TGTGCCAGCAGTTACTCGAATCCAGGGTCCTATGGCTACACCTTC. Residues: CASSYSNPGSYGYTF.

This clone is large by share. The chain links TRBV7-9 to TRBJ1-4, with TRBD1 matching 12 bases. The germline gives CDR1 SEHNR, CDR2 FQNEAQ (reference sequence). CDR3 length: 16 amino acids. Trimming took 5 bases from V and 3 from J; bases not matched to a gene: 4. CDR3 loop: CASSPGTGGSNEKLFF. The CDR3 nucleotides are TGTGCCAGCAGCCCCGGGACAGGGGGCTCTAATGAAAAACTGTTTTTT. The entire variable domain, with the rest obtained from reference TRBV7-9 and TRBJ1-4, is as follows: DTGVSQNPRHKITKRGQNVTFRCDPISEHNRLYWYRQTLGQGPEFLTYFQNEAQLEKSRLLSDRFSAERPKGSFSTLEIQRTEQGDSAMYLCASSPGTGGSNEKLFFGSGTQLSVL.

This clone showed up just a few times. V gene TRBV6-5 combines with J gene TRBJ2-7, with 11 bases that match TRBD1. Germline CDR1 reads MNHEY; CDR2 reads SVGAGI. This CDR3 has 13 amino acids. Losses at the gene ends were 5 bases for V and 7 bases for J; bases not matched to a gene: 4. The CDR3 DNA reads TGTGCCAGCAGTGGACAGGGGGCTATTGAGCAGTACTTC. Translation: CASSGQGAIEQYF.

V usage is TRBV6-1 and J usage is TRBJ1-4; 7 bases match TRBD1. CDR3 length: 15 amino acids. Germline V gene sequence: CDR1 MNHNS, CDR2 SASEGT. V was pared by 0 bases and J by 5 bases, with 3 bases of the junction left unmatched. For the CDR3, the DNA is TGTGCCAGCAGTGAAGCGGGACAGTTAAATGAAAAACTGTTTTTT. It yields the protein CASSEAGQLNEKLFF.

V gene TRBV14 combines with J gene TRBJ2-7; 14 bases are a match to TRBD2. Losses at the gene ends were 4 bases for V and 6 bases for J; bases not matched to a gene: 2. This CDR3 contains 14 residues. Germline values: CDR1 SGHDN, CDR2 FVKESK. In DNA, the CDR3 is TGTGCCAGCAGCCCCGGACTAGCGGGAGGCGAGCAGTACTTC. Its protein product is CASSPGLAGGEQYF. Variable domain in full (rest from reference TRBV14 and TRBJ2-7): EAGVTQFPSHSVIEKGQTVTLRCDPISGHDNLYWYRRVMGKEIKFLLHFVKESKQDESGMPNNRFLAERTGGTYSTLKVQPAELEDSGVYFCASSPGLAGGEQYFGPGTRLTVT.

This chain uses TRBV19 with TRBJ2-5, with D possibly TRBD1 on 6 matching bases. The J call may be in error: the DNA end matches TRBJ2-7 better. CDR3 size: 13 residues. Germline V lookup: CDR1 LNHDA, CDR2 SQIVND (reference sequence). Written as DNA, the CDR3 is TGTGCCACCTTTGACAGGAGTTCCTACGAGCAGTACTTC. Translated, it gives CATFDRSSYEQYF.

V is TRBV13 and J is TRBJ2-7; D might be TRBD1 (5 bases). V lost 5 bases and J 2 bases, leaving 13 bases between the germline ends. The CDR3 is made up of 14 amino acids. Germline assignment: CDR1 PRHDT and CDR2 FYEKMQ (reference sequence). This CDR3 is CASSPMDKTYEQYF. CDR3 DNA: TGTGCCAGCAGCCCGATGGACAAGACCTACGAGCAGTACTTC.

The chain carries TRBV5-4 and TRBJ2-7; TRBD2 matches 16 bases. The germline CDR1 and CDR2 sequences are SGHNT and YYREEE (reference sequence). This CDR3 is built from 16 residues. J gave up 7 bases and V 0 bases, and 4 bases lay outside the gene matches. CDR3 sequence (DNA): TGTGCCAGCAGCTTGGCCCCGGGACTAGCGGGGGGGGAGCAGTACTTC. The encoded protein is CASSLAPGLAGGEQYF.

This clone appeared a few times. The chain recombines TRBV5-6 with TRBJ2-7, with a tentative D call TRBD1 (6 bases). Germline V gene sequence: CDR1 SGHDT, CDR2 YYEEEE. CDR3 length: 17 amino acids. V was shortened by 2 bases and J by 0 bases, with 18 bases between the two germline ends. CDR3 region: CASSLFPQDRSSYEQYF. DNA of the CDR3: TGTGCCAGCAGCTTATTCCCCCAAGACAGGAGCTCCTACGAGCAGTACTTC.

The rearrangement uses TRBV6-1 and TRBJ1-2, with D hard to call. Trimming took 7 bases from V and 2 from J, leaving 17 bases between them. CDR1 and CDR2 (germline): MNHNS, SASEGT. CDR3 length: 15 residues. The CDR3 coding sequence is TGTGCCAGCATTAACCCCTGGGAGGAGAACTATGGCTACACCTTC. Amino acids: CASINPWEENYGYTF.

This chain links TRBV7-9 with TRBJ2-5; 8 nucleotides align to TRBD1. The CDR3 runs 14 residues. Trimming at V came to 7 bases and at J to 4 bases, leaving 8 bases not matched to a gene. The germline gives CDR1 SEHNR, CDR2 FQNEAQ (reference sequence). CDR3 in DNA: TGTGCCAGCATCCCACAGGGGGTCCGAGAGACCCAGTACTTC. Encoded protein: CASIPQGVRETQYF. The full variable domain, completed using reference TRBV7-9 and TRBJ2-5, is DTGVSQNPRHKITKRGQNVTFRCDPISEHNRLYWYRQTLGQGPEFLTYFQNEAQLEKSRLLSDRFSAERPKGSFSTLEIQRTEQGDSAMYLCASIPQGVRETQYFGPGTRLLVL.

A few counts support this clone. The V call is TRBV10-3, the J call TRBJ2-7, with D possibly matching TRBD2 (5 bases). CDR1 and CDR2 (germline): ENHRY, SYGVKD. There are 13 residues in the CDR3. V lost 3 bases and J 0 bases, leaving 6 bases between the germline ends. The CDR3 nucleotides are TGTGCCATCAGTGACGGGGACTCCTACGAGCAGTACTTC. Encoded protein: CAISDGDSYEQYF.

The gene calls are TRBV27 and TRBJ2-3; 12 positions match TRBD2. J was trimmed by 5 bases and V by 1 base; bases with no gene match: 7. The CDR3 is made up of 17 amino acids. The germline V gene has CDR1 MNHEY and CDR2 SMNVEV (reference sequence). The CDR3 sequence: CASSLLASGRAIDTQYF. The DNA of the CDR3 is TGTGCCAGCAGTTTATTGGCTAGCGGGAGGGCCATAGATACGCAGTATTTT.

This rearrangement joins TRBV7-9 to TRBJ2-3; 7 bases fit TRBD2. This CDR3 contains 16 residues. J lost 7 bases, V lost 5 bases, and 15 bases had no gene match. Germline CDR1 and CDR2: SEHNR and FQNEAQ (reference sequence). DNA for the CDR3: TGTGCCAGCAGCACAAGCTGGGACTACCGTGTTTATACGCAGTATTTT. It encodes CASSTSWDYRVYTQYF.

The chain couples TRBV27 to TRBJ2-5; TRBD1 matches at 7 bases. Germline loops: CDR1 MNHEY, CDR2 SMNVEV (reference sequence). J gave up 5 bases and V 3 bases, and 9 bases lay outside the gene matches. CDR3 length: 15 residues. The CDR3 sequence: CASSFYRGRGETQYF. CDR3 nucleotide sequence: TGTGCCAGCAGTTTCTACAGGGGCAGGGGCGAGACCCAGTACTTC.

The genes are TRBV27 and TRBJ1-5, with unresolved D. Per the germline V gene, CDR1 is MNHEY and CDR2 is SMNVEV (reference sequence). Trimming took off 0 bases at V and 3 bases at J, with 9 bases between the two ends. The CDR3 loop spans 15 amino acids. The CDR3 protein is CASSLSRGFNQPQHF. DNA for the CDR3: TGTGCCAGCAGTTTATCGAGAGGGTTCAATCAGCCCCAGCATTTT.

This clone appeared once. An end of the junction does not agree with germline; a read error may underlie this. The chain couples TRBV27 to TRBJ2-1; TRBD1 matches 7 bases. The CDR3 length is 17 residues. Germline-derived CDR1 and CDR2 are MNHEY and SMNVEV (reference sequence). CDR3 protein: CASSLISRTGKYNGQFF. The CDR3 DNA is TGTGCCAGCAGTTTAATTTCCCGGACAGGAAAATACAATGGGCAGTTCTTC.

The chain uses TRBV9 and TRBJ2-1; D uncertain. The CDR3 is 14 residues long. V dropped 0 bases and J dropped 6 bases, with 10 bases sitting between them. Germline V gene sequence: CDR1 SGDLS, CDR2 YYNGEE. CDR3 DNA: TGTGCCAGCAGCGTAGGACAAAGGATCAATGAGCAGTTCTTC. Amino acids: CASSVGQRINEQFF.

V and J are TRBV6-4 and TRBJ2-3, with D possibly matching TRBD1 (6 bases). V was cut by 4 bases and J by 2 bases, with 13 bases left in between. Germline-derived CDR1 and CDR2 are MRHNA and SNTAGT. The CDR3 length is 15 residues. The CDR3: CASSAGEESTDTQYF. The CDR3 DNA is TGTGCCAGCAGTGCAGGGGAAGAATCCACAGATACGCAGTATTTT.

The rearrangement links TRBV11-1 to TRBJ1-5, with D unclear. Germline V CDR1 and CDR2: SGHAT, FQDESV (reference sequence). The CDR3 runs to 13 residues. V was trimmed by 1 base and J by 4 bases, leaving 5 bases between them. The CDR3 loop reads CASSLGRNQPQHF. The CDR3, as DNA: TGTGCCAGCAGCTTAGGGAGGAATCAGCCCCAGCATTTT. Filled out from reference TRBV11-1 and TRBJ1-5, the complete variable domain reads EAEVAQSPRYKITEKSQAVAFWCDPISGHATLYWYRQILGQGPELLVQFQDESVVDDSQLPKDRFSAERLKGVDSTLKIQPAELGDSAMYLCASSLGRNQPQHFGDGTRLSIL.

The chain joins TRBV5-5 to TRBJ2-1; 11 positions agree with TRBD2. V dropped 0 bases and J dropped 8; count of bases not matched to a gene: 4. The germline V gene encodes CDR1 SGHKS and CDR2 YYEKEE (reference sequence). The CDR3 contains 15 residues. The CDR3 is CASSLGLAGGHEQFF. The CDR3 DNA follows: TGTGCCAGCAGCTTGGGTCTAGCGGGGGGTCATGAGCAGTTCTTC.

In nucleotides, the CDR3 is TGTGCCAGCAGTTACTCTGGGGCCAACGTCCTGACTTTC. It specifies CASSYSGANVLTF. The J gene is TRBJ2-6, the V gene TRBV13; D remains ambiguous. Between the trimmed V and J ends, which lost 6 bases and 0 bases, there was a span of 3 bases. Germline loops: CDR1 PRHDT, CDR2 FYEKMQ (reference sequence). This CDR3 region has 13 residues.

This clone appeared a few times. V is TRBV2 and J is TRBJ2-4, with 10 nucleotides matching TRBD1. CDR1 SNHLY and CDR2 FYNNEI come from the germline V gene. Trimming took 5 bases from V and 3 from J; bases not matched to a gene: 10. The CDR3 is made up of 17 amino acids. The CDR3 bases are TGTGCCAGCAGTAGACAGGGGGCAGGGGTGGTCAAAAACATTCAGTACTTC. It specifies CASSRQGAGVVKNIQYF.